The 17 T cell receptor beta chains below all came from one sample that was sequenced in a study of beta chain features in type 1 diabetes. What was sequenced were expressed TCRB transcripts, since all of the isolated RNA had been reverse transcribed. Method: immunoSEQ multiplex PCR; TCRdb's copy keeps in-frame clones and lacks some. The sample records roughly 150,000 clones, around 10% being singletons. Sequencing input: central memory CD4+ T cells from blood. Receptor source: a man younger than 35 in good health.

There are a few counts of this clone. The chain has TRBV7-8 and TRBJ1-4, with D possibly TRBD1 on 5 matching bases. Trimming pared 2 bases from V and 8 bases from J, leaving 12 bases between. The CDR3 loop spans 14 amino acids. Germline CDR1 and CDR2: SGHVS and FQNEAQ. CDR3 residues: CASSLKLRAEKLFF. Here the CDR3 DNA reads TGTGCCAGCAGCTTAAAACTCAGGGCCGAAAAACTGTTTTTT. The variable domain in full, with the rest retrieved from reference TRBV7-8 and TRBJ1-4, is GAGVSQSPRYKVAKRGQDVALRCDPISGHVSLFWYQQALGQGPEFLTYFQNEAQLDKSGLPSDRFFAERPEGSVSTLKIQRTQQEDSAVYLCASSLKLRAEKLFFGSGTQLSVL.

V is TRBV15 and J is TRBJ2-3, with unresolved D. The CDR3 consists of 16 residues. Per germline, CDR1 LNHNV and CDR2 YYDKDF (reference sequence). The V end was cut by 3 bases, the J end by 2 bases, with 15 bases between. The CDR3 sequence is CATSRKGGGNTDTQYF. As DNA, the CDR3 is TGTGCCACCAGCAGGAAGGGTGGCGGAAACACAGATACGCAGTATTTT.

The chain has TRBV9 and TRBJ2-6; 8 nucleotides align to TRBD1. The CDR3 runs to 14 residues. J lost 2 bases, V lost 10 bases, and 5 bases had no gene match. Germline V gene data show CDR1 as SGDLS and CDR2 as YYNGEE. DNA of the CDR3: TGTGCCTCCCAGGGGGCGCCTGGGGCCAACGTCCTGACTTTC. Translating gives CASQGAPGANVLTF.

V gene TRBV7-2 combines with J gene TRBJ2-3; 7 nucleotides agree with TRBD2. This CDR3 comprises 12 residues. The germline CDR1 and CDR2 sequences are SGHTA and FQGNSA. Trimming removed 5 bases from V and 14 bases from J; junction bases left unmatched: 10. The CDR3 is CASSHPAGLMYF. CDR3 nucleotides: TGTGCCAGCAGCCATCCAGCGGGACTAATGTATTTT.

The chain combines TRBV27 with TRBJ2-5; D is possibly TRBD2 (7 bases). The length of the CDR3 is 13 residues. Trimming pared 7 bases from V and 2 bases from J, leaving 11 bases between. The germline V gene encodes CDR1 MNHEY and CDR2 SMNVEV (reference sequence). CDR3 bases: TGTGCCAGCAAAGAGGGGGGGCAAGAGACCCAGTACTTC. It translates to CASKEGGQETQYF.

This clone was counted between two and nine times. The chain combines TRBV5-4 with TRBJ1-2; no firm D call. Germline V gene sequence: CDR1 SGHNT, CDR2 YYREEE (reference sequence). The CDR3 is 14 amino acids. V lost 4 bases and J 4 bases, leaving 14 bases between the germline ends. The CDR3: CASSLEEDLYGYTF. CDR3 DNA sequence: TGTGCCAGCAGCCTTGAAGAGGACCTCTATGGCTACACCTTC.

This clone has only a few counts. The rearrangement joins TRBV19 to TRBJ2-5; tentative D call: TRBD2 (6 bases). Trimming took 6 bases from V and 3 from J, leaving 17 bases between them. From germline, CDR1 is LNHDA and CDR2 SQIVND (reference sequence). The CDR3 is 15 amino acids. The CDR3 nucleotides read TGTGCCAGTAGCCCTTTGGGCGGGGCGGAAGAGACCCAGTACTTC. Translation: CASSPLGGAEETQYF.

This clone has just a few counts. The chain joins TRBV9 to TRBJ1-2; no reliable D call. The germline V gene has CDR1 SGDLS and CDR2 YYNGEE. CDR3 length: 13 residues. The germline V and J ends were trimmed by 3 bases and 5 bases, with 11 bases remaining between them. The CDR3 loop is CASSAPPGYGYTF. CDR3 nucleotide sequence: TGTGCCAGCAGCGCCCCGCCGGGGTATGGCTACACCTTC.

V and J are TRBV5-6 and TRBJ2-1; 7 bases map to TRBD1. Germline values: CDR1 SGHDT, CDR2 YYEEEE. V trimming: 4 bases; J trimming: 0 bases; junction bases outside the gene matches: 4. The length of the CDR3 is 15 residues. The CDR3 nucleotides are TGTGCCAGCAGCGAACGGGACAGCTCCTACAATGAGCAGTTCTTC. As protein: CASSERDSSYNEQFF. Drawing the rest from reference TRBV5-6 and TRBJ2-1, the complete variable domain is DAGVTQSPTHLIKTRGQQVTLRCSPKSGHDTVSWYQQALGQGPQFIFQYYEEEERQRGNFPDRFSGHQFPNYSSELNVNALLLGDSALYLCASSERDSSYNEQFFGPGTRLTVL.

The J gene is TRBJ1-1, the V gene TRBV10-3; TRBD1 might be the D (5 bases). V lost 6 bases, J lost 5 bases, and 7 bases lay in between. Germline V gene data show CDR1 as ENHRY and CDR2 as SYGVKD. The CDR3 length is 11 residues. CDR3 amino acids: CAIRGETEAFF. The CDR3 bases are TGTGCCATCAGGGGGGAGACTGAAGCTTTCTTT.

The rearrangement joins TRBV29-1 to TRBJ1-2, with 10 bases aligning to TRBD1. CDR1 and CDR2 (germline): SQVTM, ANQGSEA. The V and J ends lost 7 bases and 1 base, in that order; junction bases with no gene match: 6. The length of the CDR3 is 14 residues. The CDR3 reads CSGGQGGINYGYTF. Written as DNA, the CDR3 is TGCAGCGGTGGACAGGGGGGTATTAACTATGGCTACACCTTC.

The V gene is TRBV29-1, the J gene TRBJ2-5, with D unresolved. The V gene lost 1 base and the J gene lost 7 bases, with 13 bases spanning the gap. Germline V CDR1 and CDR2: SQVTM, ANQGSEA. This CDR3 region has 13 residues. The CDR3 sequence: CSVEAGTTGTQYF. In nucleotides, the CDR3 is TGCAGCGTTGAAGCAGGTACCACTGGGACCCAGTACTTC.

This clone was seen only a few times. The chain links TRBV15 to TRBJ2-3; D gene unclear. Looked up from germline, CDR1 is LNHNV and CDR2 is YYDKDF (reference sequence). V lost 2 bases and J 4 bases, leaving 7 bases between the germline ends. The CDR3 covers 13 residues. The CDR3 DNA sequence: TGTGCCACCAGCAGAATCCCACCAGATACGCAGTATTTT. Translating it yields CATSRIPPDTQYF.

This clone was seen a handful of times. The genes are TRBV6-1 and TRBJ1-2; D is ambiguous. Germline V gives CDR1 MNHNS, CDR2 SASEGT. V lost 6 bases, J lost 1 base, and 9 bases lay in between. This CDR3 is 13 amino acids long. The CDR3 DNA reads as TGTGCCAGCAGCCTGGAGCGTAACTATGGCTACACCTTC. It is translated as CASSLERNYGYTF.

This clone was seen repeatedly, ten times or more. J is TRBJ1-2 and V is TRBV30; 7 positions agree with TRBD1. CDR1 and CDR2 (germline): GTSNPN, SVGIG (reference sequence). The CDR3 is made up of 12 amino acids. Unmatched junction bases numbered 4, after V lost 5 bases and J lost 4 bases. The CDR3 loop is CAWGTVTYGYTF. The CDR3 nucleotides read TGTGCCTGGGGGACAGTAACCTATGGCTACACCTTC.

Only a few counts were recorded for this clone. This chain links TRBV2 with TRBJ1-2, with D perhaps TRBD1 (6 bases). From germline, CDR1 is SNHLY and CDR2 FYNNEI. The length of the CDR3 is 14 residues. V lost 6 bases, J lost 0 bases, and 11 bases lay in between. CDR3 bases: TGTGCCAGCAGAGGGGGGCCAGCTAACTATGGCTACACCTTC. Residues: CASRGGPANYGYTF.

This clone was detected only a few times. The chain recombines TRBV4-2 with TRBJ2-7; 7 nucleotides align to TRBD2. CDR1 and CDR2 (germline): LGHNA, YNFKEQ. This CDR3 has 14 amino acids. J lost 4 bases, V lost 1 base, and 4 bases had no gene match. CDR3 sequence reads: CASSQGNGGYEQYF. In DNA, the CDR3 is TGTGCCAGCAGCCAAGGGAACGGGGGGTACGAGCAGTACTTC.